The source of this T cell receptor beta chain is a study of blood T cell repertoires in COVID-19. Whole-study context: Acute and convalescent COVID-19 samples came from the United States, Italy and Spain. PBMCs, B-cell-depleted T cells, or T cells were the source of the cDNA or gDNA that made up the material.

This CDR3 is built from 14 residues. CDR1 and CDR2 from the germline V gene are SGDLS and YYNGEE. J gave up 7 bases and V 5 bases, and 0 bases lay outside the gene matches. Authors' processing steps: Reference gene primer amplification gave nucleated cell count estimates. Libraries were prepared by immunoSEQ multiplex PCR; TCRdb keeps only in-frame clonotypes and omits some of them. V and J calls and clone size follow that table, whereas D and trimming were derived from the DNA. The sample contains fewer than 200,000 clones, around 82% of which appear only once. This sequence was found in a woman aged 80 or over with acute or convalescent COVID-19. This chain joins TRBV9 and TRBJ2-1, with 16 nucleotides matching TRBD2. The sequenced sample was peripheral blood. The CDR3 DNA sequence: TGTGCCAGCAGGGGACTAGCGGGGGGGAATGAGCAGTTCTTC. Residues: CASRGLAGGNEQFF. The whole variable domain, remainder taken from reference TRBV9 and TRBJ2-1, is DSGVTQTPKHLITATGQRVTLRCSPRSGDLSVYWYQQSLDQGLQFLIQYYNGEERAKGNILERFSAQQFPDLHSELNLSSLELGDSALYFCASRGLAGGNEQFFGPGTRLTVL.